This T cell receptor (beta chain) stems from a study of PD-1 blockade in classical Hodgkin lymphoma (dated by TCRdb to the early 2020s). Context from the whole study: Nivolumab dosing was 3 mg/kg intravenously every 2 weeks, continuing until either disease progression or unacceptable toxicity. The study used TCR beta sequencing and CyTOF to define a peripheral blood immune signature of response to PD-1 blockade in classical Hodgkin lymphoma.

Genomic DNA was isolated using the Qiagen DNeasy kit from unsorted PBMCs as well as from negatively selected CD4+ and CD8+ fractions. TCR beta CDR3 regions were subjected to amplification by immunoSEQ multiplex PCR with primers that anneal to V and J segments. A synthetic immune receptor repertoire was used to minimize amplification bias, and remaining bias was computationally removed after sequencing. The study's own analysis went as follows. Repertoire diversity was quantified as the Shannon entropy index using custom Python scripts. Unsorted, CD4+ and CD8+ repertoires were examined separately, except in combined analyses, for which CD4+ and CD8+ sequences were merged in silico. Clonal expansion was defined as a frequency increase of at least 2-fold after treatment compared with C1D1, and clones undetected at baseline were assigned a pseudocount of 0.5. Singleton clones were defined as clones with 0 or 1 copy at C1D1, and non-singleton clones were defined as clones with 2 or more copies. Clones expanded in unsorted samples were labelled as CD4+, CD8+ or unknown by matching protein sequences in sorted samples from the same patient. Wilcoxon tests were applied to paired samples to test diversity changes from C1D1 to C4D1. As stored in TCRdb, this immuneACCESS dataset retains in-frame rearrangements with V and J assigned. A fraction of the clones does not appear; measured against another copy, unresolved V genes explain less than half of the discrepancy, and the remainder lacks a known reason. The DNA gave D and trimming, while V, J and clone size come from that table. This sample has roughly 86,000 clones in its table, and 65% to 85% of those were observed once. The ten largest clonotypes hold 17% of the sample.

Explained via the paper, the time point label denotes: cycle 4 day 1 (C4D1), after less than 7 weeks of nivolumab. Every trial patient had relapsed after autologous stem cell transplantation, and cohorts A, B and C differed in prior brentuximab vedotin exposure. The trial cohort included 45 to 65 patients with relapsed/refractory classical Hodgkin lymphoma, and each patient had a best overall response of complete response, partial response or progressive disease. Trial patients were treated with single-agent nivolumab in the multi-cohort phase II CheckMate 205 trial. An independent review committee assessed best overall response by applying the 2007 International Working Group response criteria. PBMCs from the trial were collected at three points: immediately before nivolumab initiation (C1D1), and during therapy at cycle 2 day 1 and cycle 4 day 1. Peripheral blood was collected in 8 mL Vacutainer Cell Preparation Tubes, from which PBMCs were isolated by centrifugation and then cryopreserved.

With respect to this clone: Its antigen is unknown. The input lacks base qualities; no much larger clone sits a single base away.

Broad study findings and their caveats: CD4+ but not CD8+ TCR diversity rose significantly by C4D1 (p=0.0027 vs p=0.16), most apparent in complete responders (p=0.02). Baseline TCR diversity was reported to be lower in newly diagnosed patients than in healthy donors and to be lower still in relapsed/refractory patients. Diversity was lower in patients who began nivolumab less than 1 year after ASCT, so these patients were left out of later analyses to avoid confounding by immune reconstitution. The study covered only a single clinical trial cohort, and the causes of the repertoire differences, possibly disease activity or prior therapy, were still not defined. Trial patients achieving complete response had baseline diversity similar to newly diagnosed patients, whereas partial responders and progressors had significantly lower diversity.

The CDR3 goes from the cysteine to the phenylalanine over 15 residues. CDR3 DNA is the only sequence kept; it has 45 bases, read in frame from the first base. V is trimmed back by 4 bases and J by 3 bases, and the junction contains 4 bases that no gene match accounts for. In the germline V gene, CDR1 corresponds to SGDLS and CDR2 to YYNGEE. The clonotype was recovered from a human donor with classical Hodgkin lymphoma. The rearranged chain carries TRBV9 and TRBJ2-1; 10 bases in the middle match TRBD2. The starting material was peripheral blood mononuclear cells (PBMCs), obtained before the fourth cycle of nivolumab. The DNA sequence is given as TGTGCCAGCAGCCTATCTAGCGGGAGCTACAATGAGCAGTTCTTC. This is translated as CASSLSSGSYNEQFF.